A selection of T cell receptor beta chains follows, all from one sample in a study of fetal regulatory T cell absence and autoimmunity. Sequenced by immunoSEQ multiplex PCR; TCRdb stores in-frame clones only, minus some. The table has more than 90,000 clones, about three quarters seen once. The sample was pancreas tissue. These TCRs come from a male donor with IPEX syndrome. Each CDR3 is given with its conserved first and last residue. A D gene is named only where the DNA matches it firmly. Clone size is shown for a subset of rows, as once, few, many or a class of expanded clone.

size | D | J | V | CDR3 | DNA
once | TRBD2 | TRBJ2-7 | TRBV4-1 | CASSQDITGGPYEQYF | TGCGCCAGCAGCCAAGATATAACGGGAGGGCCGTACGAGCAGTACTTC
. | TRBD2 | TRBJ2-3 | TRBV4-3 | CASSQGPSGYLFCTDTQYF | TGCGCCAGCAGCCAAGGGCCTAGCGGCTACCTTTTTTGCACAGATACGCAGTATTTT
. | . | TRBJ2-7 | TRBV18 | CASSRRRSLSYEQYF | TGTGCCAGCTCCCGCAGGAGGAGCCTCTCCTACGAGCAGTACTTC
. | TRBD2 | TRBJ2-1 | TRBV4-3 | CASSLTSGGLDEQFF | TGCGCCAGCAGCCTCACTAGCGGGGGCTTAGATGAGCAGTTCTTC
. | TRBD1 | TRBJ1-1 | TRBV6-5 | CASSSERGRAEAFF | TGTGCCAGCAGTTCGGAGAGGGGGCGTGCTGAAGCTTTCTTT
. | . | TRBJ2-2 | TRBV11-2 | CASSFGSAGELFF | TGTGCCAGCAGCTTCGGTTCCGCCGGGGAGCTGTTTTTT
. | . | TRBJ1-6 | TRBV19 | CASSIRKSGDPSTYSPLHF | TGTGCCAGTAGTATCCGGAAGTCAGGGGATCCTTCGACCTATTCACCCCTCCACTTT
. | TRBD1 | TRBJ1-5 | TRBV9 | CAASRQGMSANQPQHF | TGTGCCGCCTCAAGACAGGGAATGAGTGCCAATCAGCCCCAGCATTTT
. | TRBD2 | TRBJ2-1 | TRBV10-2 | CASSDIAGGVRDEQFF | TGCGCCAGCAGTGACATAGCGGGGGGGGTAAGAGATGAGCAGTTCTTC
. | . | TRBJ1-1 | TRBV5-4 | CASSARTVNTEAFF | TGTGCCAGCAGCGCTAGGACAGTCAACACTGAAGCTTTCTTT
. | . | TRBJ1-1 | TRBV19 | CASSVTGLSTEAFF | TGTGCCAGTAGTGTTACCGGACTCTCCACTGAAGCTTTCTTT
few | . | TRBJ1-4 | TRBV7-9 | CASSLAGAAVNEKLFF | TGTGCCAGCAGCTTAGCTGGGGCCGCCGTTAATGAAAAACTGTTTTTT
. | . | TRBJ1-6 | TRBV7-2 | CASSLVGQGTSPLHF | TGTGCCAGCAGCTTAGTTGGGCAAGGGACTTCACCCCTCCACTTT
. | . | TRBJ1-3 | TRBV11-2 | CASSRTSGNTIYF | TGTGCCAGCAGCCGGACCTCTGGAAACACCATATATTTT
few | . | TRBJ2-1 | TRBV13 | CASSAWDNEQFF | TGTGCCAGCAGCGCCTGGGACAATGAGCAGTTCTTC
. | . | TRBJ2-1 | TRBV13 | CASSSPDRFYNEQFF | TGTGCCAGCAGCTCCCCAGACAGGTTTTACAATGAGCAGTTCTTC
. | . | TRBJ2-1 | TRBV18 | CASSPFLAGPNLHEQFF | TGTGCCAGCTCACCTTTTCTCGCCGGACCCAATCTCCATGAGCAGTTCTTC
. | TRBD2 | TRBJ2-3 | TRBV25-1 | CASRLAGTDTQYF | TGTGCCAGCAGACTAGCGGGCACAGATACGCAGTATTTT
. | TRBD2 | TRBJ2-7 | TRBV29-1 | CSVGRDYSEQYF | TGCAGCGTTGGGCGGGACTATAGCGAGCAGTACTTC
. | TRBD1 | TRBJ2-6 | TRBV4-1 | CASSQEKETYRGFFSGANVLTF | TGCGCCAGCAGCCAAGAAAAGGAAACTTACAGGGGTTTCTTCTCTGGGGCCAACGTCCTGACTTTC
. | . | TRBJ2-3 | TRBV7-2 | CASSLDSLIHTQYF | TGTGCCAGCAGCTTAGACAGCCTAATACATACGCAGTATTTT
. | . | TRBJ2-5 | TRBV5-4 | CASSLGRRPETQYF | TGTGCCAGCAGCCTGGGGCGGCGGCCAGAGACCCAGTACTTC
. | TRBD1 | TRBJ1-3 | TRBV7-2 | CASSLDRVANTIYF | TGTGCCAGCAGTCTCGACAGGGTGGCAAACACCATATATTTT
. | TRBD1 | TRBJ2-1 | TRBV2 | CASSGGQGASYNEQFF | TGTGCCAGCAGTGGGGGACAGGGGGCTAGCTACAATGAGCAGTTCTTC
. | . | TRBJ1-1 | TRBV5-1 | CASSLAFDVGRPYTEAFF | TGCGCCAGCAGCTTGGCCTTCGATGTCGGCAGGCCATACACTGAAGCTTTCTTT
. | . | TRBJ2-7 | TRBV11-2 | CASSLDGTYEQYF | TGTGCCAGCAGCTTGGACGGCACCTACGAGCAGTACTTC
once | . | TRBJ2-2 | TRBV4-1 | CASSQDLSGWSTGELFF | TGCGCCAGCAGCCAAGATCTCTCCGGGTGGAGCACCGGGGAGCTGTTTTTT
. | TRBD2 | TRBJ2-1 | TRBV18 | CASSPDGTSGNEQFF | TGTGCCAGCTCACCGGATGGGACTAGCGGGAATGAGCAGTTCTTC
few | TRBD1 | TRBJ2-7 | TRBV19 | CASSRDRDGYEQYF | TGTGCCAGTAGTAGGGACAGGGACGGCTACGAGCAGTACTTC
once | . | TRBJ2-3 | TRBV5-5 | CASSLGPGADTQYF | TGTGCCAGCAGCTTGGGTCCTGGAGCAGATACGCAGTATTTT
. | TRBD2 | TRBJ2-1 | TRBV6-5 | CASSCRGRGNNEQFF | TGTGCCAGCAGTTGTCGCGGGAGAGGGAACAATGAGCAGTTCTTC
once | . | TRBJ1-5 | TRBV6-5 | CASSYRGFNQPQHF | TGTGCCAGCAGTTACAGGGGTTTCAATCAGCCCCAGCATTTT
once | . | TRBJ1-6 | TRBV2 | CASSGGRSYNSPLHF | TGTGCCAGCAGTGGGGGGCGCTCCTATAATTCACCCCTCCACTTT
. | . | TRBJ1-1 | TRBV11-2 | CASSLGMNTEAFF | TGTGCCAGCAGCTTAGGGATGAACACTGAAGCTTTCTTT
. | TRBD2 | TRBJ2-3 | TRBV9 | CASSVGRTSGTDTQYF | TGTGCCAGCAGCGTAGGGAGGACTAGCGGCACAGATACGCAGTATTTT
. | TRBD1 | TRBJ2-1 | TRBV27 | CASSGQVNEQFF | TGTGCCAGCAGTGGACAGGTCAATGAGCAGTTCTTC
. | . | TRBJ2-7 | TRBV11-3 | CASSDITYEQYF | TGTGCCAGCAGTGATATTACCTACGAGCAGTACTTC
. | TRBD1 | TRBJ1-1 | TRBV2 | CASSDEGAVTEAFF | TGTGCCAGCAGTGATGAGGGGGCCGTCACTGAAGCTTTCTTT
. | . | TRBJ1-1 | TRBV13 | CASSLGAQGYTEAFF | TGTGCCAGCAGCTTAGGCGCCCAGGGATACACTGAAGCTTTCTTT
. | . | TRBJ2-7 | TRBV7-9 | CASSIPGHNYEQYF | TGTGCCAGCAGCATTCCGGGCCACAACTACGAGCAGTACTTC
. | . | TRBJ1-4 | TRBV7-9 | CASSFRVGGNEKLFF | TGTGCCAGCAGCTTCCGTGTGGGCGGTAATGAAAAACTGTTTTTT
few | . | TRBJ1-1 | TRBV2 | CASSESPLNTEAFF | TGTGCCAGCAGTGAATCTCCGCTGAACACTGAAGCTTTCTTT
. | . | TRBJ2-5 | TRBV25-1 | CASSARDLPKETQYF | TGTGCCAGCAGTGCACGGGACCTCCCCAAGGAGACCCAGTACTTC
. | . | TRBJ2-3 | TRBV10-3 | CAISEVGSDTQYF | TGTGCCATCAGTGAGGTGGGGTCAGATACGCAGTATTTT
. | . | TRBJ1-5 | TRBV6-6 | CASSFEGSAQPQHF | TGTGCCAGCAGTTTCGAGGGGAGCGCCCAGCCCCAGCATTTT
. | . | TRBJ2-1 | TRBV30 | CACGGSSYNEQFF | TGTGCCTGCGGGGGTAGCTCCTACAATGAGCAGTTCTTC
. | . | TRBJ2-5 | TRBV5-5 | CASSLTVQETQYF | TGTGCCAGCAGTCTCACAGTACAAGAGACCCAGTACTTC
. | TRBD1 | TRBJ2-7 | TRBV4-3 | CASSQDRVTEQYF | TGCGCCAGCAGCCAGGACAGGGTTACCGAGCAGTACTTC
. | TRBD1 | TRBJ1-5 | TRBV27 | CASSRTGWDSNQPQHF | TGTGCCAGCAGCCGGACAGGGTGGGATAGCAATCAGCCCCAGCATTTT
. | . | TRBJ1-1 | TRBV5-4 | CASSSSRTNTEAFF | TGTGCCAGCAGCTCGTCGAGAACGAACACTGAAGCTTTCTTT
. | TRBD2 | TRBJ2-2 | TRBV4-1 | CASSQDPTSGRGGELFF | TGCGCCAGCAGCCAAGATCCGACTAGCGGGAGGGGCGGGGAGCTGTTTTTT
. | . | TRBJ1-5 | TRBV4-1 | CASSPGTSNQPQHF | TGCGCCAGCAGCCCCGGGACAAGCAATCAGCCCCAGCATTTT
. | . | TRBJ2-7 | TRBV13 | CASSSRQVPSYEQYF | TGTGCCAGCAGCTCACGACAGGTCCCGTCCTACGAGCAGTACTTC
. | TRBD1 | TRBJ1-1 | TRBV7-2 | CASSTRQGARTEAFF | TGTGCCAGCAGCACTAGACAGGGGGCGAGGACTGAAGCTTTCTTT
. | . | TRBJ2-3 | TRBV5-1 | CASSPGTNRDTQYF | TGCGCCAGCAGCCCCGGGACCAACCGGGATACGCAGTATTTT
few | . | TRBJ1-2 | TRBV19 | CASSIQGPYGYTF | TGTGCCAGTAGTATTCAGGGGCCCTATGGCTACACCTTC
. | . | TRBJ2-1 | TRBV7-6 | CASSLVSEGNEQFF | TGTGCCAGCAGCTTAGTTTCTGAAGGCAATGAGCAGTTCTTC
. | . | TRBJ1-6 | TRBV7-2 | CASSLGSSYNSPLHF | TGTGCCAGCAGCTTAGGCAGCTCCTATAATTCACCCCTCCACTTT
. | . | TRBJ2-4 | TRBV7-9 | CASSHLGGAKNIQYF | TGTGCCAGCAGCCACTTAGGCGGAGCCAAAAACATTCAGTACTTC
. | . | TRBJ1-4 | TRBV7-9 | CASSPGRATNEKLFF | TGTGCCAGCAGCCCTGGACGGGCAACTAATGAAAAACTGTTTTTT